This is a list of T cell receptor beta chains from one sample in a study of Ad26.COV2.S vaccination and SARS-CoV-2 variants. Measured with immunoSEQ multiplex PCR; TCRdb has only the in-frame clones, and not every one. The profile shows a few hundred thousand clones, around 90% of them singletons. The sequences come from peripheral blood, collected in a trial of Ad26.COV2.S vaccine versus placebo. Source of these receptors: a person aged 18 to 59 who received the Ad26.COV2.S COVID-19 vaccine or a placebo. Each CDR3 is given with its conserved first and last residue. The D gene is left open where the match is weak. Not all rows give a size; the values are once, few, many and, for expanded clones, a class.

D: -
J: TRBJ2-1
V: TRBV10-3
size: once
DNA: TGTGCCATCAGTGAACGGGGAAACAATGAGCAGTTCTTC
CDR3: CAISERGNNEQFF

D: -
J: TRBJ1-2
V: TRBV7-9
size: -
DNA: TGTGCCAGCAGCCAAGACTACTATGGCTACACCTTC
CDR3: CASSQDYYGYTF

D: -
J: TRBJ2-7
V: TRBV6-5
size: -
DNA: TGTGCCAGCAGCCGAGGGACCGAGTACTCCTACGAGCAGTACTTC
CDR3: CASSRGTEYSYEQYF

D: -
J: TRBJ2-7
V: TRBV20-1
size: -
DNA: TGCAGTGCTAGAGAAGGGGGCGAGCAGTACTTC
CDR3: CSAREGGEQYF

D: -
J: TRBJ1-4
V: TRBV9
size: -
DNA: TGTGCCAGCAGCGGGGCGGGGGGACTTAATGAAAAACTGTTTTTT
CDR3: CASSGAGGLNEKLFF

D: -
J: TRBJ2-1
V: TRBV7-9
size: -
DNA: TGTGCCAGCAGCTTAGTAGGAGATGAGCAGTTCTTC
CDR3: CASSLVGDEQFF

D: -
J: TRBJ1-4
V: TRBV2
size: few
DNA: TGTGCCAGCAGTGTTGGCAGGGTCATAGGAAGGGAAAAACTGTTTTTT
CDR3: CASSVGRVIGREKLFF

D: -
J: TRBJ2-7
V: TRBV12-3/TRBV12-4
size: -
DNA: TGTGCCAGCAGTTTAAAGAACTACGAGCAGTACTTC
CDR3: CASSLKNYEQYF

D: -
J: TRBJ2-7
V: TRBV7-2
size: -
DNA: TGTGCCAGCAGCCCTCACTGGGGGGACGAGCAGTACTTC
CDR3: CASSPHWGDEQYF

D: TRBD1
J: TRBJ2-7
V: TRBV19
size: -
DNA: TGTGCCAGTAGTACCCCTAGGACAGGGTACTACGAGCAGTACTTC
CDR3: CASSTPRTGYYEQYF